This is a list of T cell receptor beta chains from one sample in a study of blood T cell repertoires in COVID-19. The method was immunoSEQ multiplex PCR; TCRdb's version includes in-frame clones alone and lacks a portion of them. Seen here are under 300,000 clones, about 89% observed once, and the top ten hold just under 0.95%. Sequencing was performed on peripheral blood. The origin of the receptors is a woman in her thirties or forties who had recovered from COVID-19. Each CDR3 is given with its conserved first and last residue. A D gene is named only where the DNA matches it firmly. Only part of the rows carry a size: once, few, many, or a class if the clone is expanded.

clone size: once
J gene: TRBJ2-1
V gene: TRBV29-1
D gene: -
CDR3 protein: CSVEGLVNEQFF
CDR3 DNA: TGCAGCGTTGAAGGACTGGTCAATGAGCAGTTCTTC

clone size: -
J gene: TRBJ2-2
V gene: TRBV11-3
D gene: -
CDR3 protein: CASSYRPSRDTGELFF
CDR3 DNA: TGTGCCAGCAGCTACCGGCCGAGTCGGGACACCGGGGAGCTGTTTTTT

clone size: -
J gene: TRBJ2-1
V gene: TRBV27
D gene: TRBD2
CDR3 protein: CASNLRPLAGVAYNEQFF
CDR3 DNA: TGTGCCAGCAACCTTCGCCCCTTGGCGGGAGTCGCTTACAATGAGCAGTTCTTC

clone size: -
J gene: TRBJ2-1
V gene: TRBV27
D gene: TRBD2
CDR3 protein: CASSFASGAPNEQFF
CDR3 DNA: TGTGCCAGCAGTTTCGCGAGCGGGGCCCCCAATGAGCAGTTCTTC

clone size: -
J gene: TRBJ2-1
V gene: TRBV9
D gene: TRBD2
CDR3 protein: CASSAGGSGNNEQFF
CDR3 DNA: TGTGCCAGCAGCGCCGGGGGGAGCGGGAACAATGAGCAGTTCTTC

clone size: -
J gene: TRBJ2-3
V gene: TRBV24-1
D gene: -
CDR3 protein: CATSEGTSSTDTQYF
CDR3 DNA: TGTGCCACCAGTGAAGGGACTTCTAGCACAGATACGCAGTATTTT

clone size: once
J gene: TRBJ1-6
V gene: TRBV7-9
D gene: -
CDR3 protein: CASSLTGPGDSPLHF
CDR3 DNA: TGTGCCAGCAGCCTGACGGGGCCGGGGGATTCACCCCTCCACTTT

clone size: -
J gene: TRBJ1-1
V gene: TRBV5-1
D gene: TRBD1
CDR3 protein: CASSLDRGRMNTEAFF
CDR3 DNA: TGCGCCAGCAGCTTGGACAGGGGTCGGATGAACACTGAAGCTTTCTTT

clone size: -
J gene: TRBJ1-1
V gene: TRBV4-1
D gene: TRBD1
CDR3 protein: CASGQGGFWANTEAFF
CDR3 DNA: TGCGCCAGCGGACAGGGGGGTTTTTGGGCGAACACTGAAGCTTTCTTT

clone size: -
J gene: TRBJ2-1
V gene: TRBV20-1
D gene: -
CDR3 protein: CNPRDNEQFF
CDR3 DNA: TGCAACCCGCGGGACAATGAGCAGTTCTTC

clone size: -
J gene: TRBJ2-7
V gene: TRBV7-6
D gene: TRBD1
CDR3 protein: CASSLGHRGFSYEQYF
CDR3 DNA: TGTGCCAGCAGCTTAGGTCACAGGGGATTCTCCTACGAGCAGTACTTC

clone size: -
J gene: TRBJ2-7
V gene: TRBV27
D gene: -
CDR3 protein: CASSRAGGTYEQYF
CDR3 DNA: TGTGCCAGCAGTCGGGCAGGGGGGACCTACGAGCAGTACTTC

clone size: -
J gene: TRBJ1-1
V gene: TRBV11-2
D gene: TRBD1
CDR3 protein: CASKVGTVGASEAFF
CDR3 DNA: TGTGCCAGCAAGGTCGGGACAGTCGGGGCGAGCGAAGCTTTCTTT

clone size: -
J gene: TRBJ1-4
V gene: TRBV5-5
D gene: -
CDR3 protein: CASSLGSDSFNEKLFF
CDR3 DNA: TGTGCCAGCAGCTTGGGGTCGGACAGCTTTAATGAAAAACTGTTTTTT

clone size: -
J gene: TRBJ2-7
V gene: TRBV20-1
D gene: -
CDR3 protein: CSADNSYEQYF
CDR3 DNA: TGCAGTGCGGACAACTCCTACGAGCAGTACTTC

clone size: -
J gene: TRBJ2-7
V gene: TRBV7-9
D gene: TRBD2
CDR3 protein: CASSIAGGREQYF
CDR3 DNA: TGTGCCAGCAGCATAGCGGGAGGCCGGGAGCAGTACTTC

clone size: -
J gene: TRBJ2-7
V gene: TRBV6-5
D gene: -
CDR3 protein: CASRLVDEQYF
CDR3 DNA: TGTGCCAGCCGCCTAGTCGACGAGCAGTACTTC

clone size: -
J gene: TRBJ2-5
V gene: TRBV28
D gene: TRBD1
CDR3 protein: CASSNPRDRPQETQYF
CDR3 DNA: TGTGCCAGCAGTAACCCCCGGGACAGGCCCCAAGAGACCCAGTACTTC

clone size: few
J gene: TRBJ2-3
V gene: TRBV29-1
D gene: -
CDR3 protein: CSVESGDTDTQYF
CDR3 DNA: TGCAGCGTTGAAAGTGGAGACACAGATACGCAGTATTTT

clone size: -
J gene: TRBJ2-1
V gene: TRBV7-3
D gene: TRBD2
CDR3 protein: CASSLTGEGYNEQFF
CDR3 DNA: TGTGCCAGCAGCTTAACGGGGGAGGGTTACAATGAGCAGTTCTTC

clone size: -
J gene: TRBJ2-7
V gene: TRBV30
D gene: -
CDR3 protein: CAWTGSSGGTYEQYF
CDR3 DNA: TGTGCCTGGACCGGTTCGAGTGGGGGGACCTACGAGCAGTACTTC

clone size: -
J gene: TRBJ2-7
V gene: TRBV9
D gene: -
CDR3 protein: CASNPEGQGGDEQYF
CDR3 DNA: TGTGCCAGCAACCCCGAAGGTCAGGGTGGGGACGAGCAGTACTTC

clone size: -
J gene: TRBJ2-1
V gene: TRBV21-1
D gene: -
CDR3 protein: CASSSNRDRGRNEQFF
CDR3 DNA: TGTGCCAGCAGCAGTAACCGGGACAGGGGACGAAATGAGCAGTTCTTC

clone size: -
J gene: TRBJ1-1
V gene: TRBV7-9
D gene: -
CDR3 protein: CASRLTENTEAFF
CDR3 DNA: TGTGCCAGCAGGCTGACAGAGAACACTGAAGCTTTCTTT

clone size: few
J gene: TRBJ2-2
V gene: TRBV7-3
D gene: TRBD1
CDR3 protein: CASSARTGLANTGELFF
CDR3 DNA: TGTGCCAGCAGCGCAAGGACAGGGCTTGCGAACACCGGGGAGCTGTTTTTT

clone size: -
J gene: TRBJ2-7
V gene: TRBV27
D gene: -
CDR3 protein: CASSLSVSYEQYF
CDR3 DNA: TGTGCCAGCAGTTTAAGCGTCTCCTACGAGCAGTACTTC

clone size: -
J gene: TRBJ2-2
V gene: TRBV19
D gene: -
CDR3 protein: CASSIMNTGELFF
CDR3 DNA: TGTGCCAGTAGTATTATGAACACCGGGGAGCTGTTTTTT

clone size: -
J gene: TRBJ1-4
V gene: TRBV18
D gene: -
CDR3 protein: CASSPQGRAEKLFF
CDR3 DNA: TGTGCCAGCTCACCACAGGGGAGGGCTGAGAAACTGTTTTTT

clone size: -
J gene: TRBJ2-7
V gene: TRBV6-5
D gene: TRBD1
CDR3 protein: CASTRQGWEQYF
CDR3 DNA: TGTGCCAGCACCCGACAGGGCTGGGAGCAGTACTTC

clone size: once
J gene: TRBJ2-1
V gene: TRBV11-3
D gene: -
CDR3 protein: CASSLGGVQNYNEQFF
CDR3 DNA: TGTGCCAGCAGCTTAGGGGGGGTTCAAAATTACAATGAGCAGTTCTTC

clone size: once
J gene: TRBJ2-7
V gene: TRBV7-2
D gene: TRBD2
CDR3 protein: CASSLDGASGFSEQYF
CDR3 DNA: TGTGCCAGCAGCTTAGACGGGGCTAGCGGGTTTTCCGAGCAGTACTTC

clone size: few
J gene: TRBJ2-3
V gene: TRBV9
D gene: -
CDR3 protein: CASSIGGMSADTQYF
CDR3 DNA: TGTGCCAGCAGCATTGGGGGGATGTCCGCCGATACGCAGTATTTT

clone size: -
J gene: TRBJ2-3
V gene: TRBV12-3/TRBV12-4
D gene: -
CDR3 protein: CASRGGGDTQYF
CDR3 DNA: TGTGCCAGCAGGGGAGGGGGGGATACGCAGTATTTT

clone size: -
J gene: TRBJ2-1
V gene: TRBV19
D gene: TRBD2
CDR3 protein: CASSIAGLTYNEQFF
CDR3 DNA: TGTGCCAGTAGTATCGCGGGACTAACCTACAATGAGCAGTTCTTC

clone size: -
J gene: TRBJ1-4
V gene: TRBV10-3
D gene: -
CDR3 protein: CAISDRQGVANEKLFF
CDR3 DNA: TGTGCCATCAGTGACCGGCAGGGCGTGGCTAATGAAAAACTGTTTTTT

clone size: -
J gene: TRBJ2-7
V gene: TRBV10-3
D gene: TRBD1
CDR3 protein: CAISAGTGVSYEQYF
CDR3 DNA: TGTGCCATCAGTGCCGGGACAGGGGTCTCCTACGAGCAGTACTTC

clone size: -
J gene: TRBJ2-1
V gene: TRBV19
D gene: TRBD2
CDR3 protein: CASSTASLAGAYNEQFF
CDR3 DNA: TGTGCCAGTAGTACCGCCTCACTAGCGGGGGCCTACAATGAGCAGTTCTTC

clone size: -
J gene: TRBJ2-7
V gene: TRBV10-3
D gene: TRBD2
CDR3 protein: CAISDSGSSYEQYF
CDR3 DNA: TGTGCCATCAGTGACAGCGGGAGCTCCTACGAGCAGTACTTC

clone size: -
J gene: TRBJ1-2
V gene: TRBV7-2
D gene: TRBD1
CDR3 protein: CASSTRTGPSGYTF
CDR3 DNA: TGTGCCAGCAGCACTAGGACAGGACCTTCTGGCTACACCTTC

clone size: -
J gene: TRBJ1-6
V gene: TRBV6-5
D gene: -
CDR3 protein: CASRDSASPLHF
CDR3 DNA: TGTGCCAGCAGGGACAGTGCTTCACCCCTCCACTTT

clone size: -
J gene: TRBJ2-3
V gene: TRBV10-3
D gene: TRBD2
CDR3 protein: CAISGLSELAGGRTDTQYF
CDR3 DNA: TGTGCCATCAGTGGTCTGTCGGAACTAGCGGGAGGGCGCACAGATACGCAGTATTTT

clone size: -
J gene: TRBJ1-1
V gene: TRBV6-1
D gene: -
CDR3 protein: CASSESSGLEAFF
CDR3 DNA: TGTGCCAGCAGTGAAAGTAGCGGCCTTGAAGCTTTCTTT

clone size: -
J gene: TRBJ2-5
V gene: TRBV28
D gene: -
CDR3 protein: CASSRRDSRTYF
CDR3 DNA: TGTGCCAGCAGTCGGCGGGACTCACGAACGTACTTC

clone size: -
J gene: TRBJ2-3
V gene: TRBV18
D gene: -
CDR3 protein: CASPPATGSTDTQYF
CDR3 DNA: TGTGCCAGCCCCCCCGCGACGGGGTCAACAGATACGCAGTATTTT

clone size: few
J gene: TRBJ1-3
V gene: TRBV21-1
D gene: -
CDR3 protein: CASSKTCGIGPGNTIYF
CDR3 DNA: TGTGCCAGCAGCAAAACTTGCGGGATTGGACCTGGAAACACCATATATTTT

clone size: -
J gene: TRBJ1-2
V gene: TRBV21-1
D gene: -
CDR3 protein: CASSKGQGAGGYTF
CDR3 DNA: TGTGCCAGCAGCAAAGGGCAGGGGGCCGGCGGCTACACCTTC

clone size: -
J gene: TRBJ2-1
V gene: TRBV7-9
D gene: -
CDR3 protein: CASSLAYEQFF
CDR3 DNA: TGTGCCAGCAGCTTAGCCTATGAGCAGTTCTTC

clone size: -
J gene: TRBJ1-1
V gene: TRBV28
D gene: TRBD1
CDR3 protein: CASSLIQGATEAFF
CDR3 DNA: TGTGCCAGCAGTTTGATCCAGGGGGCTACTGAAGCTTTCTTT

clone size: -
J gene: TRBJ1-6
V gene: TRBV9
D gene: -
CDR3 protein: CASSVAGEGNSPLHF
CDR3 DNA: TGTGCCAGCAGCGTAGCAGGGGAGGGAAATTCACCCCTCCACTTT

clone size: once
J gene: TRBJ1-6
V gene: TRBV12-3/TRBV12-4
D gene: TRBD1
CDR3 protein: CASTRTGNSPLHF
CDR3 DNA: TGTGCCAGCACCCGGACAGGGAATTCACCCCTCCACTTT

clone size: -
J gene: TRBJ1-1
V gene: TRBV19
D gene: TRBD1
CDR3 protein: CASRRTGESEAFF
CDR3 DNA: TGTGCCAGTAGGAGGACAGGGGAGTCTGAAGCTTTCTTT

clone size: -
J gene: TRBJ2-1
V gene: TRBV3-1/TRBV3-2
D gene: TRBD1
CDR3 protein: CASSYRDRDINEQFF
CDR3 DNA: TGTGCCAGCAGCTACCGGGACAGGGATATAAATGAGCAGTTCTTC

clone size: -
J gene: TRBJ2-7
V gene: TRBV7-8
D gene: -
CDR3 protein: CASSKGAEYEQYF
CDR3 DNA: TGTGCCAGCAGCAAAGGAGCGGAGTACGAGCAGTACTTC

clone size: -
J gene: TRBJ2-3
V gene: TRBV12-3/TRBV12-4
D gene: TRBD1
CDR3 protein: CASSPDRADTQYF
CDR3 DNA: TGTGCCAGCAGCCCCGACAGGGCGGATACGCAGTATTTT